These 5 T cell receptor beta chains were sequenced from one sample in a study of blood T cell repertoires in COVID-19. Repertoires were generated with immunoSEQ multiplex PCR, while TCRdb's copy carries only in-frame clones and drops some. The sample records roughly 380,000 clones, about 90% being singletons. Sequencing was carried out using PBMCs or T cells enriched from blood (not recorded which). These receptors all come from a woman aged 25 to 39 who had recovered from COVID-19.

In DNA, the CDR3 is TGCGCCAGCAGCTCAGGGTTCACTGAAGCTTTCTTT. Encoded protein: CASSSGFTEAFF. The chain is built from TRBV5-1 and TRBJ1-1; a weak D match, TRBD1 (5 bases). The CDR3 runs to 12 residues. Germline V lookup: CDR1 SGHRS, CDR2 YFSETQ. V was cut by 3 bases and J by 4 bases, with 7 bases left in between.

This clone was counted a single time. The chain carries TRBV3-1 (or the pseudogene TRBV3-2) and TRBJ2-1; 8 nucleotides align to TRBD2. The V gene's germline CDR1 is LGHDT and CDR2 YNNKEL (reference sequence). Germline trimming cut 1 base from V and 1 base from J; bases unmatched to any gene: 12. The CDR3 runs to 19 residues. This CDR3 is CASSQVRISGSRSYNEQFF. The CDR3 nucleotides read TGTGCCAGCAGCCAAGTACGGATAAGCGGGAGTAGGTCCTACAATGAGCAGTTCTTC.

The chain recombines TRBV6-1 with TRBJ1-3; D unclear. CDR1 and CDR2 from the germline V gene are MNHNS and SASEGT. The ends were cut back, 0 bases at V and 8 bases at J, with 14 bases in the middle. This CDR3 comprises 15 residues. The CDR3 loop is CASSEAALDRDTIYF. CDR3 nucleotides: TGTGCCAGCAGTGAAGCGGCCCTGGATCGGGACACCATATATTTT.

J is TRBJ2-2 and V is TRBV7-9; possibly TRBD2 for D (5 bases). Germline V gene sequence: CDR1 SEHNR, CDR2 FQNEAQ (reference sequence). V gave up 4 bases and J gave up 5 bases, with 14 bases separating them. The CDR3 covers 15 residues. The CDR3 sequence: CASSSLRRGTGELFF. DNA for the CDR3: TGTGCCAGCAGCTCTTTAAGACGGGGTACCGGGGAGCTGTTTTTT.

The chain links TRBV11-2 to TRBJ2-2; possibly TRBD2 for D (5 bases). Germline lookup yields CDR1 SGHAT and CDR2 FQNNGV. The CDR3 has 13 amino acids. V shed 7 bases and J shed 0 bases, with 6 bases lying between them. The CDR3 here is CASKLANTGELFF. The CDR3 DNA is TGTGCCAGCAAACTAGCGAACACCGGGGAGCTGTTTTTT.